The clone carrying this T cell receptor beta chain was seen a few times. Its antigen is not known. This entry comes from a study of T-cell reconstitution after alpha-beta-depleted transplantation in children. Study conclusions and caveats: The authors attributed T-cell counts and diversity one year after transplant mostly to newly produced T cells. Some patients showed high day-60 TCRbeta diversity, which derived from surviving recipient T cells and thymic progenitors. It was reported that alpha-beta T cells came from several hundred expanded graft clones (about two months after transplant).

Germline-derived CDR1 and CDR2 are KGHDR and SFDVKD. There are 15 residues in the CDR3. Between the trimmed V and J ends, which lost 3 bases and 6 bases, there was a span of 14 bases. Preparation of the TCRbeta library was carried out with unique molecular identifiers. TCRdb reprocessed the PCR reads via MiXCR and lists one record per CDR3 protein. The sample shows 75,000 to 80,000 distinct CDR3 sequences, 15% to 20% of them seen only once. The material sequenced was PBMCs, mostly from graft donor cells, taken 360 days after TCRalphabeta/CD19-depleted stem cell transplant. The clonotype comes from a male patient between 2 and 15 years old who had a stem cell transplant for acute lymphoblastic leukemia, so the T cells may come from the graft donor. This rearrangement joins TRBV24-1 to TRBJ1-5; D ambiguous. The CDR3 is CATSDPGPGRQPQHF. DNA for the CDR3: TGTGCCACCAGTGATCCCGGGCCCGGTCGTCAGCCCCAGCATTTT.